This T cell receptor beta chain was recovered during a study of blood T cell repertoires in COVID-19. As for the study in general: From the United States, Italy and Spain came samples of acute and convalescent COVID-19.

Measured with immunoSEQ multiplex PCR; TCRdb has only the in-frame clones, and not every one. In the table there are 250,000 or so clones, 85% to 90% of which are singletons. CDR1 is LNHDA, CDR2 SQIVND, per germline (reference sequence). The CDR3 totals 13 residues. V was clipped by 6 bases and J by 8 bases, with 15 bases between them. Donors in Cohort 3 who had recovered were those with two negative PCRs, healthcare professional clearance, or resolution of their symptoms. This chain links TRBV19 with TRBJ2-3; TRBD1 might be the D (6 bases). Sequenced input: PBMCs or T cells enriched from blood (not recorded which). The origin of this receptor is a man in his forties who had recovered from COVID-19. The CDR3 spells CASRTTGSGTQYF. The CDR3 DNA follows: TGTGCCAGTAGGACGACAGGCTCTGGTACGCAGTATTTT.